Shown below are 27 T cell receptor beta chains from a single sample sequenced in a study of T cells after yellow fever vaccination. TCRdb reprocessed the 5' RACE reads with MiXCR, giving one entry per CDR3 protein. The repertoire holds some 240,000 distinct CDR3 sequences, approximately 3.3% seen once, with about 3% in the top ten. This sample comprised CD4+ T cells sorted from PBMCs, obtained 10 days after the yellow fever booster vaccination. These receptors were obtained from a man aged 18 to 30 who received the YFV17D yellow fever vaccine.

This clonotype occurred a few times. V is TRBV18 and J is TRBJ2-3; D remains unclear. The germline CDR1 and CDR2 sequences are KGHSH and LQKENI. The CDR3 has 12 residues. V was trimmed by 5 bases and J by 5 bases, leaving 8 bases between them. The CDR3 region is CASSVEVDTQYF. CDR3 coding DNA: TGTGCCAGCTCAGTAGAAGTAGATACGCAGTATTTT.

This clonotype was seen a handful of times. The CDR3 sequence: CASSQEYTGSGQPQHF. The CDR3 bases are TGCGCCAGCAGCCAAGAATATACAGGGTCCGGTCAGCCCCAGCATTTT. The chain carries TRBV4-3 and TRBJ1-5, with D tentatively TRBD1 (6 bases). There are 16 residues in the CDR3. The V gene's germline CDR1 is LGHNA and CDR2 YSLEER. Trimming stripped 0 bases from V and 6 bases from J, with 15 bases between.

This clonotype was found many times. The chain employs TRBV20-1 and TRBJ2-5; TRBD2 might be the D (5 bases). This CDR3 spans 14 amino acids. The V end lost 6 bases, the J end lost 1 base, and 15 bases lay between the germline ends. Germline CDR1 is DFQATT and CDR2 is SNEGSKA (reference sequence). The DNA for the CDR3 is TGCAGTGCCCCGGCTATGGGGAGCCAAGAGACCCAGTACTTC. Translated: CSAPAMGSQETQYF.

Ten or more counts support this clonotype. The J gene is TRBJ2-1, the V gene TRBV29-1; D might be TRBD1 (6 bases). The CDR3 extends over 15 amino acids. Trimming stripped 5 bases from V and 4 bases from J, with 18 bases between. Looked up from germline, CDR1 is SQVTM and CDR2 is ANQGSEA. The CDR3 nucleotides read TGCAGCGTTAACCCGGGACACGGGGCGTACAATGAGCAGTTCTTC. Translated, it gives CSVNPGHGAYNEQFF.

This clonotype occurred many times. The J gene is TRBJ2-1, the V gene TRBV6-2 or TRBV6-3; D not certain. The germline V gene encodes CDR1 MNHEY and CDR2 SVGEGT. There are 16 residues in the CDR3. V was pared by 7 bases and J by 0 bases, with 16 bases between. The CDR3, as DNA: TGTGCCAGCACCGACCGGGCGGCACCCTCCTACAATGAGCAGTTCTTC. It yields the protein CASTDRAAPSYNEQFF.

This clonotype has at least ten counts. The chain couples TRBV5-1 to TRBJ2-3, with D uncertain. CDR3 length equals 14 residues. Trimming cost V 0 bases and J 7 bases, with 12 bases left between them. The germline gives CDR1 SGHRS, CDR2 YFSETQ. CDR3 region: CASSLEASTNTQYF. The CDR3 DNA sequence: TGCGCCAGCAGCTTGGAGGCTAGTACAAATACGCAGTATTTT.

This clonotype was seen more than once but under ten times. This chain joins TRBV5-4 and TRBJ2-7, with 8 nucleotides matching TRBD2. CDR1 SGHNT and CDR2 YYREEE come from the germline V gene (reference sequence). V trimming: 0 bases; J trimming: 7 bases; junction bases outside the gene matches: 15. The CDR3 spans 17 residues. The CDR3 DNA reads TGTGCCAGCAGCTTGGACTTTAGCGGGGCAGCGAGAGGGGAGCAGTACTTC. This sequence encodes CASSLDFSGAARGEQYF.

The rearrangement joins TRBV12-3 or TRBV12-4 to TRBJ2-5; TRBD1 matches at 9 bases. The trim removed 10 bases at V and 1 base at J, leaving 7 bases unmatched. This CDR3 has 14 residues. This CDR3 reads CATTRDRAQETQYF. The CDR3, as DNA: TGTGCCACAACCCGGGACAGGGCCCAAGAGACCCAGTACTTC.

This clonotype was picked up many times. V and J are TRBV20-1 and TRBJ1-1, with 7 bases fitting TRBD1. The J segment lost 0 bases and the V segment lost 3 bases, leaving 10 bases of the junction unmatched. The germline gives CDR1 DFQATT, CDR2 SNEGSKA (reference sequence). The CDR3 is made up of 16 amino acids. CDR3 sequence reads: CSASPGTVSMNTEAFF. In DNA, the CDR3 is TGCAGTGCTAGCCCAGGGACAGTATCCATGAACACTGAAGCTTTCTTT.

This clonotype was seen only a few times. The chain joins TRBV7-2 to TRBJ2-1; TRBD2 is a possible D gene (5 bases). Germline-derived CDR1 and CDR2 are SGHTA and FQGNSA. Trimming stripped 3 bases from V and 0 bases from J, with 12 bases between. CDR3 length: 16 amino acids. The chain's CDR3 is CASSFGGSSSYNEQFF. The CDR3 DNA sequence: TGTGCCAGCAGCTTTGGAGGTTCGAGCTCCTACAATGAGCAGTTCTTC.

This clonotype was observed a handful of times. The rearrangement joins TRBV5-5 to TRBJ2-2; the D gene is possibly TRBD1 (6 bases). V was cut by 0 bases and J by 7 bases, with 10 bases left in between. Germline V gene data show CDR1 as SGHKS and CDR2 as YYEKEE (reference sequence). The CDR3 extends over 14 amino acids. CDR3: CASSLAGVDGELFF. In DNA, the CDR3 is TGTGCCAGCAGCTTGGCAGGGGTTGACGGGGAGCTGTTTTTT.

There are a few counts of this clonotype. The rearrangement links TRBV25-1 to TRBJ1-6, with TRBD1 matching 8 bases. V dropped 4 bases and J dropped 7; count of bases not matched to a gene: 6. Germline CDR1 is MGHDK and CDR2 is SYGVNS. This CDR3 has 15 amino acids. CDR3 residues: CASSGRTGRNSPLHF. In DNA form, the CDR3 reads TGTGCCAGCAGTGGGCGGACAGGGCGGAATTCACCCCTCCACTTT.

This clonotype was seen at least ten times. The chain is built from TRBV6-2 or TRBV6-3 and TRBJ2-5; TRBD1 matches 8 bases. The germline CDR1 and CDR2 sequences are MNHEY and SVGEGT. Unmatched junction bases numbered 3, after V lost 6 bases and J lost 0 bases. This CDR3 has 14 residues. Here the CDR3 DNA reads TGTGCCAGCAGGAGACAGGGGTACCAAGAGACCCAGTACTTC. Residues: CASRRQGYQETQYF.

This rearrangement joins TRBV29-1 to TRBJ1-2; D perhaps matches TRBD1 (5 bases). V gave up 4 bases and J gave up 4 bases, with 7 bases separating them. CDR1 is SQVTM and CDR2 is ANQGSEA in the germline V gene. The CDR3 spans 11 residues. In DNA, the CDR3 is TGCAGCGTTGTGGACACCTATGGCTACACCTTC. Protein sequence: CSVVDTYGYTF. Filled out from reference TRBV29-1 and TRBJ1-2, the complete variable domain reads SAVISQKPSRDICQRGTSLTIQCQVDSQVTMMFWYRQQPGQSLTLIATANQGSEATYESGFVIDKFPISRPNLTFSTLTVSNMSPEDSSIYLCSVVDTYGYTFGSGTRLTVV.

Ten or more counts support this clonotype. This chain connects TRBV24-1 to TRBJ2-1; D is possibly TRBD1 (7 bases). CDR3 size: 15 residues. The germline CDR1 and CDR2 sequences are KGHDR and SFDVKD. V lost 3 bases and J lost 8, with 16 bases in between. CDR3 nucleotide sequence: TGTGCCACCAGTGATGTCACTGGAGGGGGCCATGAGCAGTTCTTC. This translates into CATSDVTGGGHEQFF.

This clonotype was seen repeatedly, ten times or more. CDR3 DNA: TGTGCCAGCAGGCGGACAGGGAGAGGGCTAGGAGACTCTGGGGCCAACGTCCTGACTTTC. Its translation is CASRRTGRGLGDSGANVLTF. This rearrangement joins TRBV12-3 or TRBV12-4 to TRBJ2-6; 8 positions agree with TRBD1. The trim removed 6 bases at V and 0 bases at J, leaving 16 bases unmatched. The CDR3 totals 20 residues.

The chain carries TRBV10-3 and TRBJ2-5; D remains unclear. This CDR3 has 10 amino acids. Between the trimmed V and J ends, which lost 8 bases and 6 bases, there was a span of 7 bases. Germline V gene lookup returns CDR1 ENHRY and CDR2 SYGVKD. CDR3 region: CAIGEKTQYF. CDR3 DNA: TGTGCCATCGGAGAAAAGACCCAGTACTTC.

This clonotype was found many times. This chain's CDR3 is CASSEGLGANVLTF. CDR3 in DNA: TGCGCCAGCAGCGAGGGGTTGGGGGCCAACGTCCTGACTTTC. This chain links TRBV5-1 with TRBJ2-6; D possibly uses TRBD1 or TRBD2 (5 bases each). Germline V gives CDR1 SGHRS, CDR2 YFSETQ. Trimming took off 4 bases at V and 4 bases at J, with 9 bases between the two ends. The CDR3 length is 14 residues.

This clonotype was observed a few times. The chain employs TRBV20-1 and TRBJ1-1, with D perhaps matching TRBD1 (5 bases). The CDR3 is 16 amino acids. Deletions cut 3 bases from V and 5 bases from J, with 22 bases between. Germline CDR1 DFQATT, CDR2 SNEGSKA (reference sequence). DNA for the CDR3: TGCAGTGCTAGTCCCGAGGGCGGAGGGCGGGGGACTGAAGCTTTCTTT. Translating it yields CSASPEGGGRGTEAFF.

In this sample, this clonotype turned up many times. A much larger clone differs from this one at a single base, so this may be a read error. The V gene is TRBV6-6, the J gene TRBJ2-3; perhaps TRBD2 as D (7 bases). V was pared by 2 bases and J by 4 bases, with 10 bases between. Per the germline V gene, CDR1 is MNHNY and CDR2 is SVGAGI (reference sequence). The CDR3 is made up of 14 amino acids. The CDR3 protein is CASSYGGAADTQYF. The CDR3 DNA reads TGTGCCAGCAGTTACGGGGGGGCCGCAGATACGCAGTATTTT.

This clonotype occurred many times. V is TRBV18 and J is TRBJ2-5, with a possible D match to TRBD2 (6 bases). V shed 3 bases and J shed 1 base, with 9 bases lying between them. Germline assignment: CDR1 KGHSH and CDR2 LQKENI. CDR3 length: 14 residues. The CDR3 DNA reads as TGTGCCAGCTCACCCGGGACTGCCCAAGAGACCCAGTACTTC. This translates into CASSPGTAQETQYF.

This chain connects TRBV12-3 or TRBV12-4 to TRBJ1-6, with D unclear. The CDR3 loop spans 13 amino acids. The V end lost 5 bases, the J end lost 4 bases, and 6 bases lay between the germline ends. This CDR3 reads CASSPRYNSPLHF. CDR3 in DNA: TGTGCCAGCAGTCCCCGTTATAATTCACCCCTCCACTTT.

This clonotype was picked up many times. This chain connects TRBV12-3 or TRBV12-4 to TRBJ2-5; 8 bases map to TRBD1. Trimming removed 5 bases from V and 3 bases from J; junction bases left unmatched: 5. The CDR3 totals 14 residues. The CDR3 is CASSTLDREETQYF. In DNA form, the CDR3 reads TGTGCCAGCAGTACTTTGGACAGGGAAGAGACCCAGTACTTC.

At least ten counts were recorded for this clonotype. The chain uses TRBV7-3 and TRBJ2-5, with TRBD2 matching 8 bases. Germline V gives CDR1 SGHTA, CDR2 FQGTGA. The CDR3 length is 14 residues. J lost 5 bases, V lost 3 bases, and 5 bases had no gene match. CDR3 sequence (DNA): TGTGCCAGCAGCTTTGGCGGGGGGAGGGAGACCCAGTACTTC. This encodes CASSFGGGRETQYF.

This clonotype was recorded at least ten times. DNA for the CDR3: TGTGCCAGCAGTGAGGGACTTACGAACACTGAAGCTTTCTTT. Translated: CASSEGLTNTEAFF. This sequence joins TRBV2 and TRBJ1-1; D might be TRBD1 (5 bases). V lost 3 bases, J lost 1 base, and 9 bases lay in between. CDR3 length equals 14 residues. Germline V gives CDR1 SNHLY, CDR2 FYNNEI.

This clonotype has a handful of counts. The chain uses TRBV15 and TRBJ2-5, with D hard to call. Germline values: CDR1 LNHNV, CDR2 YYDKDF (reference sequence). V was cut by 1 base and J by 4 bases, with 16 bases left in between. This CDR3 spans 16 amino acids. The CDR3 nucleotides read TGTGCCACCAGCAGAGGGGGTATAAGGAGTGTAGAGACCCAGTACTTC. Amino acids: CATSRGGIRSVETQYF.

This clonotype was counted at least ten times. For the CDR3, the DNA is TGTGCCAGCGTGGACGGGGGGTACGAGACCCAGTACTTC. Encoded protein: CASVDGGYETQYF. This rearrangement joins TRBV7-8 to TRBJ2-5, with TRBD2 matching 7 bases. The CDR3 covers 13 residues. Germline V CDR1 and CDR2: SGHVS, FQNEAQ. The V gene end was trimmed by 8 bases and the J gene end by 5 bases; junction bases not matched to a gene: 8.